This T cell receptor (beta chain) is drawn from a study of cytomegalovirus exposure and HLA in healthy donors (dated by TCRdb to about 2017). In the study overall: An earlier analysis of 587 of the donors reported 276 Gb of sequence data and 117 million unique TCR beta sequences obtained from about 179 million T cells. Roughly 300 gigabases of sequencing data and tens of millions of unique TCR sequences were included in an early release covering 550 to 650 HLA-typed donors. Among the roughly 400 genotyped donors, approximately 76% belonged to the genetic ancestry cluster associated with self-reported Caucasian donors. The study aimed to test whether signatures of past pathogen exposure could be identified by cataloging public T cell receptors. Using immunosequencing, the study profiled T cell repertoires from roughly 650 subjects and related those repertoires to cytomegalovirus serostatus. A separate validation cohort of roughly 130 different subjects was used in addition to the roughly 700-subject first cohort. The study combined high-throughput TCR immunosequencing, statistical association of individual TCRs with disease status, and machine learning to predict cytomegalovirus infection status. A later analysis re-analyzed previously published TCR beta repertoires from 666 donors and added high-resolution HLA genotyping to study TCR occurrence patterns. In the later analysis, no new phenotypic data were used to find candidate immune exposures; instead, reliance was placed on TCR beta sequences and their occurrence across donors. To decide whether each TCR beta V gene segment behaved as functional or pseudogenic, an earlier analysis of 587 of the donors relied on high-throughput TCR beta sequencing. Donor age, sex, ethnicity and CMV serostatus were compiled together with the repertoire data. In a later genetic analysis, genome-wide SNP genotypes for about 65% of the 666 donors were used, and that subset was treated as a discovery cohort. Every discovery cohort repertoire had been produced on one sequencing platform. Both class I and class II loci were covered by HLA typing, at four-digit resolution. The number of donors typed differed by locus, with about 629-630 for A, B, C, DRB1 and DQB1, more than 500 for DQA1, 606 for DPA1, and around 450 for DPB1. About five DR-DQ haplotypes were treated as single units for association and clustering because of strong linkage in the cohort. Among 398 genotyped donors of the cohort, an average of approximately 240,000 unique TCR beta nucleotide sequences were sequenced per donor, roughly 18% of them non-productive.

V sheds 4 bases and J sheds 5 bases, leaving 17 bases between their ends. Sequences LNHDA (CDR1) and SQIVND (CDR2) are obtained from the germline V gene (reference sequence). Reading from cysteine to phenylalanine, the CDR3 counts 15 amino acids. Only the CDR3 part of the read is kept: 45 bases, read in frame from the first base. The library was generated by the immunoSEQ multiplex PCR assay. For the multiplex PCR, a mixture combining 60 forward primers for TCR Vbeta segments and 13 reverse primers for TCR Jbeta segments was used. The CDR3 region of rearranged TCR beta genes was amplified from genomic DNA by a multiplex PCR assay. The amplified TCR beta libraries were sequenced on the Illumina HiSeq System as 87-base-pair reads. Concerning the study's data processing: Across the 666 repertoires, a later analysis counted 78 million or so unique TCR beta chains, roughly 11 million of which were shared by at least two donors. A nearest-neighbor algorithm error-corrected the raw reads and collapsed the reads into unique sequences, merging closely related sequences to remove PCR and sequencing errors. Alignment of CDR3 sequences to IMGT reference sequences was used to assign V, D and J gene segments. For a sequence to be retained, a match of at least six nucleotides to both a V gene segment and a J gene segment was required. Rearrangements were classified as productive when the CDR3 lacked stop codons and remained in frame with V and J, and all other rearrangements were classified as non-productive. CDR3 was defined by IMGT convention, running from the second conserved V-encoded cysteine to the conserved J-encoded phenylalanine. The earlier analysis of a few hundred of the donors excluded sequences that lacked an unambiguous match to a single V gene segment. An earlier analysis of several hundred of the donors classified V segments as functional when productive rearrangements were above 56.7% and as segregating when the standard deviation between donors was above 5%. A statistical classification framework was built for diagnosing cytomegalovirus status from the catalog of TCR beta chain sequences. In a later analysis, V and J genes were assigned by comparing TCR nucleotide sequences against IMGT/GENE-DB human TR gene sequences. In a later analysis, CDR3 sequences and most-parsimonious VDJ recombination scenarios were assigned using the TCRdist pipeline. In a later analysis, each TCR beta chain was defined by its CDR3 amino acid sequence together with its V-gene family, and reads lacking a unique V-gene family were excluded. As a way to deal with suspected cross-contamination and a sequencing artifact, a later analysis dropped approximately 590 nucleotide sequences that were highly shared and had low generation probability. In a later analysis, a clonal expansion index was calculated for each public chain from normalized within-repertoire ranks of inferred template counts. In a later analysis, generation probabilities were computed with a VDJ recombination model fitted to out-of-frame rearrangements, and the resulting probabilities were checked against IGoR. In a later analysis, hypergeometric tests were used to score TCR-TCR, TCR-HLA and TCR-CMV co-occurrence, with a repertoire-size bias correction applied to TCR pairs. False discovery rates were estimated in a later analysis by permuting HLA or CMV assignments 20 times. A later analysis grouped co-occurring TCRs with DBSCAN, adding TCRdist sequence similarity when clustering within HLA-allele-positive subsets. For co-occurrence clustering, repertoires with fewer than 30,000 or more than 120,000 public chains were excluded, along with 4 to 6 repertoires with anomalous nucleotide sharing. TCRdb re-hosts the immuneACCESS table, in-frame sequences only. Its copies lack some clones; in the studies checked, an unresolved V gene accounts for under half of them, and the cause for the rest is not known. D and trimming come from the DNA, and the V and J calls and clone size come from that table. This sample is represented by 60,000 or so clones; about 86% of them were singletons. The ten largest clones capture around 1.7% of the sample.

Study-level results and caveats: According to the authors, the approach could potentially be generalized to other disease states and immunological phenotypes. The cohort was sequenced for TCR beta chains only, and without alpha or paired-chain data the features that could be detected were limited. Most TCR sequences were observed very rarely across donors, whereas some public TCRs were present in many individuals. Linkage disequilibrium might explain the correlated functional status among segregating V segments, but an unknown experimental factor could not be excluded. The 87-base-pair reads could not distinguish some IMGT-functional V segments, including TRBV6-2 and TRBV6-3, so those segments were excluded. A further reported finding was that TCR beta sequences accurately predicted the HLA-A and HLA-B alleles for most subjects in the first cohort. Because counts were too low, seventeen rarely observed V segments, including chromosome 9 orphons, were left out of the earlier analysis of approximately 580 of the donors. In a later analysis, HLA-associated TCR beta chains were found to be more clonally expanded and to have lower generation probabilities than equally common non-associated chains. A cluster of highly shared sequence variants was judged likely to be a technical artifact of the sequencing pipeline. V-gene and J-gene trimming of TCR beta chains was associated with a missense DCLRE1C variant in a later genetic analysis, and the association was replicated in an independent cohort. Strong co-occurrence of HLA alleles, especially DR and DQ, made assigning TCR associations to individual alleles difficult. An earlier analysis of 450 to 750 of the donors showed that most TCR beta V segments appeared in productive rearrangements either about 90% or about 30% of the time, which broadly matched IMGT annotations. Roughly uniform sequencing depth across donors was assumed in presence/absence analyses, although this assumption may not hold. A later genetic analysis reported fewer N-insertions in productive TCRs among donors in an Asian-associated ancestry cluster than the roughly 650-donor mean. The study listed 164 TCR beta chains as associated with cytomegalovirus. Cytomegalovirus status was reported to be diagnosed by the classifier with high specificity and sensitivity in both the original and validation cohorts. According to a later analysis, most CMV-associated TCR beta chains appeared to be HLA-restricted, and the HLA associations seemed to be driven largely by CMV exposure. In a later analysis, several top co-occurrence clusters were reported to appear linked to parvovirus B19, influenza, CMV and Epstein-Barr virus. Three of the identified cytomegalovirus-associated TCR beta chains were confirmed in vitro to be specific for cytomegalovirus antigens. For the cohort, immune exposure information was limited to CMV serostatus. In a later analysis, the rate of TCR association differed among HLA loci, with DRB1 alleles having the most associated TCRs and HLA-C alleles having the fewest. In a later analysis, over 15,000 TCR beta sequences were associated with specific HLA alleles at a false discovery rate of 0.05. Because HLA typing was missing for some donors at each locus, association tests included only the typed subset.

Comment on this clone: Which antigen it targets is not known. Base qualities are not recorded, but no much larger clone differs from it by a single base.

In total, roughly 670 healthy bone marrow donors made up the cohort. Cohort members were all nominally healthy when sampled, although unrecorded immune exposures were likely present. The donor tested CMV seronegative and was one of the 352 seronegative cohort members. Every donor gave a peripheral blood sample, and the peripheral blood mononuclear cells from that sample were used for TCR beta sequencing. The Qiagen DNeasy Blood Extraction Kit was used to extract genomic DNA from the blood cell samples. Specimen: PBMCs. The chain was built from TRBV19 and TRBJ2-5; TRBD2 is a weak D gene call, 6 bases matching. The sequence was collected from a man aged 35 to 55 in good health and CMV-seronegative. The DNA sequence is given as TGTGCCAGTAGTAGGGGGACTTTAGAGCGGGAGACCCAGTACTTC. It specifies CASSRGTLERETQYF.